One and the same sample provided the 25 T cell receptor beta chains below, sequenced in a study of chemoradiotherapy in HPV16-positive cancers. Measured with immunoSEQ multiplex PCR; TCRdb has only the in-frame clones, and not every one. The profile covers a few thousand clones, with roughly 90% appearing a single time and less than 4.5% taken by the ten largest. This specimen was tumor tissue, taken from a patient who underwent chemoradiotherapy. All receptors derive from a human donor with HPV-associated anogenital cancer.

The chain has TRBV10-3 and TRBJ2-7, with D unclear. V dropped 3 bases and J dropped 5 bases, with 8 bases sitting between them. The CDR3 has 12 residues. Germline CDR1 reads ENHRY; CDR2 reads SYGVKD. The CDR3 here is CAISENPNEQYF. The CDR3 DNA reads as TGTGCCATCAGTGAAAATCCCAACGAGCAGTACTTC.

CDR3 nucleotide sequence: TGTGCCTCTAGCGGGGGGGACCAAGAGACCCAGTACTTC. Amino acid sequence: CASSGGDQETQYF. This sequence joins TRBV10-3 and TRBJ2-5; 12 bases are a match to TRBD2. Germline V lookup: CDR1 ENHRY, CDR2 SYGVKD. V shed 11 bases, J shed 0 bases, and the junction held 1 base outside the gene matches. The length of the CDR3 is 13 residues.

This sequence joins TRBV10-3 and TRBJ2-7; D is perhaps TRBD1 (6 bases). Germline V gives CDR1 ENHRY, CDR2 SYGVKD. The ends were cut back, 10 bases at V and 0 bases at J, with 16 bases in the middle. The CDR3 has 14 amino acids. DNA of the CDR3: TGTGCCACCGTGCAGGGGTTTAGCTCCTACGAGCAGTACTTC. Translation: CATVQGFSSYEQYF.

This chain uses TRBV19 with TRBJ1-1; the match to TRBD1 covers 9 bases. V lost 7 bases and J lost 4; bases outside the gene matches: 13. The germline gives CDR1 LNHDA, CDR2 SQIVND (reference sequence). The CDR3 contains 16 residues. CDR3 in amino acids: CASISPRGQGTTEAFF. The DNA for the CDR3 is TGTGCCAGTATCTCCCCTCGGGGACAGGGAACCACTGAAGCTTTCTTT.

The rearrangement uses TRBV30 and TRBJ2-1; 9 bases map to TRBD2. The ends lost 6 bases at V and 5 bases at J; junction bases unmatched: 2. Germline CDR1 is GTSNPN and CDR2 is SVGIG (reference sequence). This CDR3 has 12 residues. The DNA for the CDR3 is TGTGCCTGTTTAGCGGGAGACAATGAGCAGTTCTTC. This encodes CACLAGDNEQFF. Together with reference TRBV30 and TRBJ2-1, the CDR3 gives the full variable domain: SQTIHQWPATLVQPVGSPLSLECTVEGTSNPNLYWYRQAAGRGLQLLFYSVGIGQISSEVPQNLSASRPQDRQFILSSKKLLLSDSGFYLCACLAGDNEQFFGPGTRLTVL.

The chain employs TRBV6-1 and TRBJ2-1, with 11 bases aligning to TRBD2. CDR1 is MNHNS, CDR2 SASEGT, per germline. The CDR3 totals 15 residues. V trimming: 3 bases; J trimming: 4 bases; junction bases outside the gene matches: 2. The CDR3 nucleotides are TGTGCCAGCAGTGATTTAGCGGGAGGGTACAATGAGCAGTTCTTC. Protein sequence: CASSDLAGGYNEQFF.

The CDR3 DNA is TGTGCCAGCAGAGGACAGGGGGCTCTGCAGTCTATCGAAAATACGCAGTATTTT. As protein: CASRGQGALQSIENTQYF. The chain is built from TRBV11-2 and TRBJ2-3, with 11 bases lining up with TRBD1. V gave up 6 bases and J gave up 7 bases; unmatched junction bases: 18. The germline CDR1 and CDR2 sequences are SGHAT and FQNNGV. This CDR3 spans 18 amino acids.

There are a few counts of this clone. V and J are TRBV6-1 and TRBJ2-7, with 13 bases matching TRBD2. The CDR3 is 17 amino acids. The trim removed 2 bases at V and 2 bases at J, leaving 6 bases unmatched. Germline V gene lookup returns CDR1 MNHNS and CDR2 SASEGT. The CDR3 sequence is CASSEKGLAGVAYEQYF. The CDR3 DNA sequence: TGTGCCAGCAGTGAAAAAGGACTAGCGGGAGTGGCCTACGAGCAGTACTTC.

J is TRBJ2-7 and V is TRBV10-3; a weak D match, TRBD1 (5 bases). Germline CDR1 and CDR2: ENHRY and SYGVKD. The CDR3 has 14 amino acids. Deletions cut 11 bases from V and 2 bases from J, with 19 bases between. As DNA, the CDR3 is TGTGCCTCTACCCCAGGGAAAGGAGCCTACGAGCAGTACTTC. Protein product: CASTPGKGAYEQYF.

V is TRBV5-6 and J is TRBJ1-1; D is undetermined. The CDR3 consists of 14 residues. The V and J ends lost 2 bases and 4 bases respectively, with 12 bases between them. Germline loops: CDR1 SGHDT, CDR2 YYEEEE. The CDR3 loop is CASSFPFYGTEAFF. DNA for the CDR3: TGTGCCAGCAGCTTCCCCTTTTATGGCACTGAAGCTTTCTTT.

This rearrangement joins TRBV6-6 to TRBJ1-2, with 11 bases lining up with TRBD1. Germline loops: CDR1 MNHNY, CDR2 SVGAGI (reference sequence). With 5 bases clipped from V and 8 bases from J, the junction kept 10 bases outside the gene matches. CDR3 length: 15 amino acids. Written as DNA, the CDR3 is TGTGCCAGCAGTCACGGGACAGGGGGTTCTGGCGGCTACACCTTC. Encoded protein: CASSHGTGGSGGYTF.

The gene calls are TRBV28 and TRBJ1-5, with D possibly TRBD1 on 5 matching bases. This CDR3 comprises 14 residues. Deletions cut 8 bases from V and 3 bases from J, with 14 bases between. CDR1 is MDHEN and CDR2 is SYDVKM in the germline V gene. The DNA of the CDR3 is TGTGCCAGCGCCGCGGGGGATCACAATCAGCCCCAGCATTTT. Its translation: CASAAGDHNQPQHF. The complete variable domain, with remaining parts taken from reference TRBV28 and TRBJ1-5, reads DVKVTQSSRYLVKRTGEKVFLECVQDMDHENMFWYRQDPGLGLRLIYFSYDVKMKEKGDIPEGYSVSREKKERFSLILESASTNQTSMYLCASAAGDHNQPQHFGDGTRLSIL.

The J gene is TRBJ2-5, the V gene TRBV10-3, with D possibly TRBD2 on 6 matching bases. The CDR3 totals 13 residues. Germline values: CDR1 ENHRY, CDR2 SYGVKD. Trimming removed 7 bases at V and 3 bases at J, with 12 bases between. The CDR3 protein is CAITRELKETQYF. The CDR3 DNA follows: TGTGCCATCACGCGGGAATTGAAAGAGACCCAGTACTTC.

The V gene is TRBV9, the J gene TRBJ2-3; 7 positions agree with TRBD2. This CDR3 contains 13 residues. From germline, CDR1 is SGDLS and CDR2 YYNGEE. V lost 7 bases, J lost 4 bases, and 6 bases stayed unmatched. Here the CDR3 reads CASGLEVPDTQYF. The CDR3 DNA reads TGTGCCAGCGGACTAGAGGTGCCAGATACGCAGTATTTT.

This sequence joins TRBV6-1 and TRBJ2-3; 10 bases are a match to TRBD2. The CDR3 is 15 residues long. Unmatched junction bases numbered 1, after V lost 0 bases and J lost 4 bases. In germline, CDR1 is MNHNS, CDR2 SASEGT. CDR3 region: CASSEAAGGPDTQYF. The CDR3 DNA reads TGTGCCAGCAGTGAAGCAGCGGGGGGGCCAGATACGCAGTATTTT.

This clone was counted once. Its ends do not fully match the called genes, so a read error is possible. This same CDR3 is encoded by further DNA sequences in the sample. The genes are TRBV28 and TRBJ1-2, with D possibly being TRBD1 (5 bases). Germline V lookup: CDR1 MDHEN, CDR2 SYDVKM. CDR3 size: 19 residues. The CDR3 DNA sequence: TGTGCCAGCAGTTTAGGTCCTCAGGGATCCTTAAACCAGCCCTATGGCTACACTTTC. Its translation: CASSLGPQGSLNQPYGYTF.

The V and J genes are TRBV6-1 and TRBJ2-7; unclear D gene. The CDR3 loop spans 15 amino acids. With 4 bases removed from V and 5 bases from J, the gap between germline ends came to 18 bases. Germline CDR1 MNHNS, CDR2 SASEGT. Here the CDR3 DNA reads TGTGCCAGCAGTGCCGTGGGCGACTTTTACCACGAGCAGTACTTC. Translating it yields CASSAVGDFYHEQYF.

The chain has TRBV30 and TRBJ1-3; 7 bases map to TRBD1. The CDR3 contains 13 residues. Germline V gives CDR1 GTSNPN, CDR2 SVGIG (reference sequence). V lost 0 bases to trimming and J lost 8 bases; unmatched junction nucleotides: 4. CDR3 nucleotides: TGTGCCTGGAGTGTACAGGGGAGAGACACCATATATTTT. Its translation: CAWSVQGRDTIYF.

The CDR3 DNA is TGTGCCAGCAGCCCCCCTGGGGATACGCAGTATTTT. It codes for CASSPPGDTQYF. The chain links TRBV5-4 to TRBJ2-3; D ambiguous. Trimming shortened V by 4 bases and J by 6 bases, and 9 bases separated the two germline ends. Germline V CDR1 and CDR2: SGHNT, YYREEE (reference sequence). The CDR3 sequence is 12 residues long.

The rearrangement joins TRBV9 to TRBJ2-3; D is undetermined. Germline V gene lookup returns CDR1 SGDLS and CDR2 YYNGEE. V was cut by 3 bases and J by 0 bases, with 14 bases left in between. The CDR3 has 16 amino acids. Written as DNA, the CDR3 is TGTGCCAGCAGCGCCTTTCCTCACACTAGCACAGATACGCAGTATTTT. Translation gives CASSAFPHTSTDTQYF.

This sequence joins TRBV5-5 and TRBJ2-1; no definite D call. This CDR3 has 13 amino acids. Germline CDR1 SGHKS, CDR2 YYEKEE (reference sequence). Trimming took 0 bases from V and 5 from J, leaving 6 bases between them. CDR3 in amino acids: CASSLDQHNEQFF. In nucleotides, the CDR3 is TGTGCCAGCAGCTTGGACCAGCACAATGAGCAGTTCTTC.

Note on this clone: Other DNA variants within this sample encode the same CDR3. The rearrangement links TRBV4-2 to TRBJ2-3; 10 positions agree with TRBD2. After removal of 0 bases from V and 1 base from J, the junction contained 1 base not matched to a gene. Looked up from germline, CDR1 is LGHNA and CDR2 is YNFKEQ. This CDR3 is 16 amino acids long. The DNA for the CDR3 is TGTGCCAGCAGCCAAGATCTAGCGGGGGGCACAGATACGCAGTATTTT. It encodes CASSQDLAGGTDTQYF.

This chain uses TRBV15 with TRBJ2-2; no clear D gene. Trimming left V 0 bases short and J 8 bases short, with 22 bases between. The CDR3 has 18 amino acids. Germline CDR1 reads LNHNV; CDR2 reads YYDKDF (reference sequence). The CDR3 bases are TGTGCCACCAGCAGAGATGATATGGGGAACCCAGCCTTAGGGGAGCTGTTTTTT. Its translation: CATSRDDMGNPALGELFF.

The chain combines TRBV5-4 with TRBJ1-4; perhaps TRBD1 as D (6 bases). This CDR3 comprises 15 residues. Germline CDR1 reads SGHNT; CDR2 reads YYREEE (reference sequence). The ends were cut back, 4 bases at V and 3 bases at J, with 13 bases in the middle. CDR3 in DNA: TGTGCCAGCAGCCCCACCACAGGGCCTAATGAAAAACTGTTTTTT. Amino acids: CASSPTTGPNEKLFF.

In its sample, this clone was seen once. This rearrangement joins TRBV5-4 to TRBJ2-3; D may match TRBD1 or TRBD2 (6 bases each). The V and J ends lost 0 bases and 6 bases respectively, with 14 bases between them. Germline CDR1 is SGHNT and CDR2 is YYREEE (reference sequence). The CDR3 spans 15 residues. CDR3 DNA sequence: TGTGCCAGCAGCTTGGGGGGGGCCCTCAGGGATACGCAGTATTTT. Translated, it gives CASSLGGALRDTQYF.